The source of this T cell receptor beta chain is a study of blood T cell repertoires in COVID-19. The CDR3 contains 13 residues. Germline values: CDR1 LGHDT, CDR2 YNNKEL (reference sequence). The germline V and J ends were trimmed by 0 bases and 4 bases, with 4 bases remaining between them. In the original processing: Counts of nucleated cells, estimated from reference gene primer amplification, were obtained. The repertoire was sequenced with immunoSEQ multiplex PCR; TCRdb's copy has only in-frame clones and lacks some. V and J calls and clone size are as listed in that table; D and trimming were resolved from the DNA. The table includes roughly 50,000 clones, approximately 84% detected once.

This sequence was found in a man aged 65-85 years with acute or convalescent COVID-19. The rearrangement joins TRBV3-1 (or the pseudogene TRBV3-2) to TRBJ1-5; no reliable D call. The sample comprised peripheral blood. The DNA for the CDR3 is TGTGCCAGCAGCCAAGATATGAATCAGCCCCAGCATTTT. Protein sequence: CASSQDMNQPQHF.